This T cell receptor beta chain was found in a study of immune cell composition in non-small cell lung cancer. Study information: Lung adenocarcinoma or squamous carcinoma made up most tumours. Regarding the study as a whole: Squamous carcinomas (approximately 75%) more often had tumour-associated clones >0.5% than adenocarcinomas (around 33%). Overall clonality, unlike maximal tumour-associated clone frequency, did not predict TIL reactivity. Shared sequences between tumour-reactive and dominant in vivo clones were not proven.

This CDR3 contains 15 residues. Germline assignment: CDR1 MRHNA and CDR2 SNTAGT. The ends lost 2 bases at V and 3 bases at J; junction bases unmatched: 3. Assay: immunoSEQ multiplex PCR; the TCRdb copy retains only in-frame clones and omits some. The data show over 900 clones, 60% to 85% seen once. On this clone: The target antigen is unknown.

Normal lung was taken at the farthest possible site, at least 3 cm from tumour. The chain carries TRBV6-4 and TRBJ2-1, with 8 nucleotides matching TRBD2. This TCR came from a human donor with non-small cell lung cancer. The sequencing input was non-adjacent lung tissue. The CDR3 reads CASSDEAGGYNEQFF. Here the CDR3 DNA reads TGTGCCAGCAGTGACGAGGCGGGGGGCTACAATGAGCAGTTCTTC.